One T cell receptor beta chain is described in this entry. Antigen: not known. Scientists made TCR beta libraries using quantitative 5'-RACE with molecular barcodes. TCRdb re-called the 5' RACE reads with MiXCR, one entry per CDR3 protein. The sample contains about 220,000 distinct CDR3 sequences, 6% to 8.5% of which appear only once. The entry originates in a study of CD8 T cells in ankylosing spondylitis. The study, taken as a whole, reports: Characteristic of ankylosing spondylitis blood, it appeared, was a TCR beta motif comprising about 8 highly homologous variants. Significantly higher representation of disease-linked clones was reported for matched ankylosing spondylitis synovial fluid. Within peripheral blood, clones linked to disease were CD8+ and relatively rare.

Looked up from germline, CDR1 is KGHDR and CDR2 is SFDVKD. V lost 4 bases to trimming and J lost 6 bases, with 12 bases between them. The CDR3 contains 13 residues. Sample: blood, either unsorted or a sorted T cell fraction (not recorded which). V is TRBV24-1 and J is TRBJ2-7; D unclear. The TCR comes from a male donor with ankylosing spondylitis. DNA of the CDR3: TGTGCCACCAGTGAGCCTGGAGAGGTCGAGCAGTACTTC. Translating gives CATSEPGEVEQYF.